This record looks at one T cell receptor beta chain sequence and its context. Its antigen is still unknown. The data originate from a study of CD8 T cells in ankylosing spondylitis. The CDR3 is made up of 11 amino acids. Germline V gene sequence: CDR1 DFQATT, CDR2 SNEGSKA (reference sequence). Between the trimmed V and J ends, which lost 6 bases and 3 bases, there was a span of 7 bases. Study results and caveats: Seven or eight highly homologous variants formed a TCR beta motif that appeared characteristic of ankylosing spondylitis blood. Reports say disease-linked clones showed up significantly more in matched ankylosing spondylitis synovial fluid.

Molecular-barcoded quantitative 5'-RACE produced these TCR beta libraries. TCRdb reprocessed the 5' RACE reads via MiXCR and lists one record per CDR3 protein. The sample shows around 300,000 distinct CDR3 sequences, approximately 15% of them seen only once. The sample taken for sequencing was blood, either unsorted or a sorted T cell fraction (not recorded which). The TCR sequence derives from a male donor with ankylosing spondylitis or in good health (not recorded which). The chain links TRBV20-1 to TRBJ2-3; D ambiguous. CDR3 amino acids: CSARLTDTQYF. The CDR3 DNA reads TGCAGTGCCCGTTTAACAGATACGCAGTATTTT.